This T cell receptor beta chain was identified during a study of CD8 T cells in Susac syndrome. Study outcomes and limitations: The study recognized that its TCR sequencing and HLA analysis covered a relatively small number of individuals.

With regard to this clonotype: Its antigen is unknown.

Reverse transcription of roughly 0.5 to 1 ug RNA was carried out with random hexamers. Across 54 Vbeta and 13 Jbeta, TCR beta CDR3 was amplified with immunoSEQ multiplex PCR. TCRdb redid the calling of the immunoSEQ multiplex PCR reads with MiXCR, one entry per CDR3 protein. The sample has 100,000 or so distinct CDR3 sequences; about nine tenths are singletons. V was shortened by 5 bases and J by 4 bases, with 20 bases between the two germline ends. The CDR3 is made up of 16 amino acids. Germline loops: CDR1 SGHTA, CDR2 FQGTGA. Controls matched for age and sex were healthy donors. Negative isolation yielded CD8+ and CD4+ T cells; FACS enriched TEMRA cells.

The sequence came from a human donor in good health. Sequenced: CD4+ T cells from PBMCs. V and J are TRBV7-3 and TRBJ2-5, with D possibly TRBD1 on 6 matching bases. CDR3 DNA sequence: TGTGCCAGCAGCAGAACAGGGAGAAGGGTAGGAGAGACCCAGTACTTC. Protein: CASSRTGRRVGETQYF. Drawing the rest from reference TRBV7-3 and TRBJ2-5, the complete variable domain is GAGVSQTPSNKVTEKGKYVELRCDPISGHTALYWYRQSLGQGPEFLIYFQGTGAADDSGLPNDRFFAVRPEGSVSTLKIQRTERGDSAVYLCASSRTGRRVGETQYFGPGTRLLVL.